The text below deals with one TCR beta chain. This record belongs to a study of blood T cell repertoires in COVID-19. The overall study: The samples span acute and convalescent COVID-19 from the United States, Italy and Spain.

The table came from immunoSEQ multiplex PCR; TCRdb's copy has only in-frame clones and leaves some out. This table has 250,000 to 300,000 clones, around 89% appearing once. The material sequenced was peripheral blood. This TCR derives from a woman in her fifties or sixties with acute or convalescent COVID-19.

The CDR3 sequence is CASSFNRGYSGNTIYF. The CDR3 nucleotides are TGTGCCAGCAGTTTCAACAGGGGTTACTCTGGAAACACCATATATTTT. This chain joins TRBV28 and TRBJ1-3; 7 bases align to TRBD1. This CDR3 is built from 16 residues. J was trimmed by 0 bases and V by 3 bases; bases with no gene match: 5. CDR1 MDHEN and CDR2 SYDVKM come from the germline V gene. The full variable domain, rest sourced from reference TRBV28 and TRBJ1-3, is DVKVTQSSRYLVKRTGEKVFLECVQDMDHENMFWYRQDPGLGLRLIYFSYDVKMKEKGDIPEGYSVSREKKERFSLILESASTNQTSMYLCASSFNRGYSGNTIYFGEGSWLTVV.